This T cell receptor (beta chain) was captured in a study of shared T cell receptors in the human thymus. Assay used: immunoSEQ multiplex PCR; TCRdb lists only in-frame clones, some missing. The data hold 500,000 to 850,000 clones, with more than 75% observed a single time. This CDR3 spans 16 amino acids. CDR1 and CDR2 from the germline V gene are SGHKS and YYEKEE (reference sequence). The ends lost 3 bases at V and 4 bases at J; junction bases unmatched: 13. These data were also filed under a second study, of human thymus T cells. That source notes: Donors were healthy Finnish infants having corrective surgery for congenital heart defects. Resections removed during corrective heart surgery provided the thymus tissue used. Repertoires from thymus and blood appeared to show biased V and J gene usage.

The sample taken for sequencing was thymocytes. The sequence was obtained from a boy younger than two with a congenital heart defect. The J gene is TRBJ2-7, the V gene TRBV5-5; 7 bases are a match to TRBD2. CDR3 amino acids: CASSSNATSDSYEQYF. DNA for the CDR3: TGTGCCAGCAGCTCAAACGCAACTAGCGACAGTTACGAGCAGTACTTC.